These 30 T cell receptor beta chains were sequenced from one sample in a study of cytomegalovirus exposure and HLA in healthy donors. PCR involved 60 Vbeta and 13 Jbeta primers. The method was immunoSEQ multiplex PCR; TCRdb's version includes in-frame clones alone and lacks a portion of them. The listing contains about 67,000 clones. The source material was PBMCs. All receptors derive from a man aged 25 to 40 in good health and CMV-seropositive.

The rearrangement uses TRBV30 and TRBJ2-7; maybe TRBD1 (6 bases). V lost 5 bases, J lost 2 bases, and 13 bases lay in between. This CDR3 region has 13 residues. Germline V lookup: CDR1 GTSNPN, CDR2 SVGIG (reference sequence). In nucleotides, the CDR3 is TGTGCCTGGGACAGGCAGAGCGCCTACGAGCAGTACTTC. It specifies CAWDRQSAYEQYF.

The V call is TRBV6-4, the J call TRBJ2-6; D might be TRBD1 (6 bases). CDR1 is MRHNA and CDR2 is SNTAGT in the germline V gene. Trimming took off 2 bases at V and 2 bases at J, with 7 bases between the two ends. This CDR3 is built from 15 residues. The CDR3 sequence is CASSDGGTGANVLTF. The CDR3 region has the DNA TGTGCCAGCAGTGACGGGGGCACTGGGGCCAACGTCCTGACTTTC.

V and J are TRBV5-4 and TRBJ2-7, with TRBD1 identical over 9 bases. The germline gives CDR1 SGHNT, CDR2 YYREEE (reference sequence). V shed 5 bases and J 2 bases; nucleotides not matched to a gene: 8. This CDR3 contains 15 residues. The CDR3 coding sequence is TGTGCCAGCAGAAGGACAGGGGAGAGGGCCTACGAGCAGTACTTC. This translates into CASRRTGERAYEQYF.

This rearrangement joins TRBV18 to TRBJ1-2, with TRBD1 as a possible D gene (5 bases). Germline CDR1 KGHSH, CDR2 LQKENI. The CDR3 contains 15 residues. The ends were cut back, 2 bases at V and 2 bases at J, with 12 bases in the middle. The CDR3 spells CASSPGQGLNYGYTF. CDR3 DNA sequence: TGTGCCAGCTCACCAGGGCAGGGCCTGAACTATGGCTACACCTTC.

Here the CDR3 DNA reads TGTGCCAGCAGCCCGACCCTAGCGGACTCCCAAGAGACCCAGTACTTC. It translates to CASSPTLADSQETQYF. The chain employs TRBV7-3 and TRBJ2-5; 7 bases fit TRBD2. Germline V gene lookup returns CDR1 SGHTA and CDR2 FQGTGA. The CDR3 has 16 amino acids. The J segment lost 1 base and the V segment lost 5 bases, leaving 10 bases of the junction unmatched.

This chain joins TRBV11-2 and TRBJ2-3, with D hard to call. The V gene lost 1 base and the J gene lost 5 bases, with 4 bases spanning the gap. The CDR3 has 12 residues. CDR1 and CDR2 from the germline V gene are SGHAT and FQNNGV. CDR3 DNA sequence: TGTGCCAGCAGCTTAGGAGGAGATACGCAGTATTTT. Residues: CASSLGGDTQYF.

V usage is TRBV28 and J usage is TRBJ2-4, with 9 bases aligning to TRBD2. This CDR3 has 14 residues. Germline V gene data show CDR1 as MDHEN and CDR2 as SYDVKM. V shed 10 bases, J shed 1 base, and the junction held 5 bases outside the gene matches. In DNA form, the CDR3 reads TGTGCCACCTTTAGCGGGAGCGCCAAAAACATTCAGTACTTC. Encoded protein: CATFSGSAKNIQYF. The variable domain in full, with the rest retrieved from reference TRBV28 and TRBJ2-4, is DVKVTQSSRYLVKRTGEKVFLECVQDMDHENMFWYRQDPGLGLRLIYFSYDVKMKEKGDIPEGYSVSREKKERFSLILESASTNQTSMYLCATFSGSAKNIQYFGAGTRLSVL.

V gene TRBV7-9 combines with J gene TRBJ1-1, with TRBD1 as a possible D gene (5 bases). Germline V gene sequence: CDR1 SEHNR, CDR2 FQNEAQ (reference sequence). Between the trimmed V and J ends, which lost 5 bases and 1 base, there was a span of 17 bases. CDR3 length: 16 residues. CDR3 in DNA: TGTGCCAGCAGCGGCCCCGGGGGTTTCAGGAACACTGAAGCTTTCTTT. It is translated as CASSGPGGFRNTEAFF.

The chain is built from TRBV10-3 and TRBJ2-5; 15 positions match TRBD2. Germline assignment: CDR1 ENHRY and CDR2 SYGVKD. The CDR3 length is 18 residues. V trimming: 3 bases; J trimming: 2 bases; junction bases outside the gene matches: 7. For the CDR3, the DNA is TGTGCCATCAGTGATCTAGGACTAGCGGGAGGGCTTCAAGAGACCCAGTACTTC. Its protein product is CAISDLGLAGGLQETQYF.

This chain joins TRBV20-1 and TRBJ2-7, with D tentatively TRBD1 (6 bases). Germline values: CDR1 DFQATT, CDR2 SNEGSKA (reference sequence). The CDR3 has 11 residues. V lost 3 bases to trimming and J lost 4 bases, with 7 bases between them. CDR3 DNA sequence: TGCAGTGCTAGTACAGGGTACGAGCAGTACTTC. Its protein product is CSASTGYEQYF.

CDR3 coding DNA: TGTGCCAGCAGTGCGGGGGGCCTGAACACCGGGGAGCTGTTTTTT. It yields the protein CASSAGGLNTGELFF. The chain joins TRBV6-4 to TRBJ2-2; weak D call: TRBD2 (7 bases). Germline values: CDR1 MRHNA, CDR2 SNTAGT. Trimming removed 4 bases from V and 1 base from J, with 10 bases in between. The CDR3 consists of 15 residues.

This sequence joins TRBV5-6 and TRBJ1-1, with 7 bases lining up with TRBD1. Germline-derived CDR1 and CDR2 are SGHDT and YYEEEE. V lost 5 bases, J lost 1 base, and 8 bases stayed unmatched. The CDR3 has 15 residues. CDR3 sequence reads: CASRTLGQANTEAFF. The CDR3 nucleotides read TGTGCCAGCAGAACCCTCGGACAGGCGAACACTGAAGCTTTCTTT. Full variable domain (rest looked up from reference TRBV5-6 and TRBJ1-1): DAGVTQSPTHLIKTRGQQVTLRCSPKSGHDTVSWYQQALGQGPQFIFQYYEEEERQRGNFPDRFSGHQFPNYSSELNVNALLLGDSALYLCASRTLGQANTEAFFGQGTRLTVV.

This rearrangement joins TRBV4-2 to TRBJ2-1, with 14 bases that match TRBD2. J lost 6 bases, V lost 3 bases, and 4 bases had no gene match. CDR1 is LGHNA, CDR2 YNFKEQ, per germline. There are 16 residues in the CDR3. The CDR3 DNA follows: TGTGCCAGCAGCCAGGGGGGACTAGCGGGGGTCAATGAGCAGTTCTTC. Translated: CASSQGGLAGVNEQFF.

The genes are TRBV7-9 and TRBJ2-7; D remains ambiguous. Trimming removed 1 base at V and 5 bases at J, with 6 bases between. The CDR3 runs 12 residues. Germline V CDR1 and CDR2: SEHNR, FQNEAQ (reference sequence). CDR3 in amino acids: CASSLGRNEQYF. The CDR3 DNA is TGTGCCAGCAGCTTAGGTAGAAACGAGCAGTACTTC.

The chain has TRBV4-1 and TRBJ2-1; possibly TRBD1 for D (5 bases). Trimming stripped 4 bases from V and 5 bases from J, with 9 bases between. CDR3 length: 13 amino acids. Per the germline V gene, CDR1 is MGHRA and CDR2 is YSYEKL. CDR3: CASSLDRNNEQFF. The CDR3 DNA reads as TGCGCCAGCAGCCTAGACAGAAACAATGAGCAGTTCTTC.

The chain is built from TRBV9 and TRBJ2-3, with 8 bases that match TRBD2. The CDR3 is made up of 12 amino acids. Germline CDR1 and CDR2: SGDLS and YYNGEE. V lost 0 bases to trimming and J lost 11 bases; unmatched junction nucleotides: 2. The chain's CDR3 is CASSVVAGLQYF. DNA for the CDR3: TGTGCCAGCAGCGTAGTAGCGGGATTGCAGTATTTT.

The V call is TRBV13, the J call TRBJ2-7, with D possibly being TRBD1 (5 bases). Per germline, CDR1 PRHDT and CDR2 FYEKMQ (reference sequence). This CDR3 region has 13 residues. V was shortened by 3 bases and J by 3 bases, with 9 bases between the two germline ends. CDR3 sequence: CASSLDINYEQYF. DNA for the CDR3: TGTGCCAGCAGCTTGGACATAAACTACGAGCAGTACTTC.

This sequence joins TRBV19 and TRBJ2-7; 8 positions agree with TRBD1. The CDR3 runs to 14 residues. J was trimmed by 9 bases and V by 6 bases; bases with no gene match: 13. Germline V gene sequence: CDR1 LNHDA, CDR2 SQIVND (reference sequence). The CDR3 spells CASRDSGQGVGQYF. In DNA form, the CDR3 reads TGTGCCAGTAGAGACAGTGGACAGGGCGTGGGGCAGTACTTC.

V and J are TRBV2 and TRBJ1-2, with D possibly TRBD1 on 6 matching bases. Germline CDR1 and CDR2: SNHLY and FYNNEI. The length of the CDR3 is 15 residues. V lost 7 bases, J lost 4 bases, and 19 bases lay in between. The chain's CDR3 is CASTQPGGGAYGYTF. CDR3 sequence (DNA): TGTGCCAGCACACAGCCCGGCGGGGGCGCCTATGGCTACACCTTC. Based on the CDR3 plus reference TRBV2 and TRBJ1-2, the full variable domain is EPEVTQTPSHQVTQMGQEVILRCVPISNHLYFYWYRQILGQKVEFLVSFYNNEISEKSEIFDDQFSVERPDGSNFTLKIRSTKLEDSAMYFCASTQPGGGAYGYTFGSGTRLTVV.

The J gene is TRBJ2-7, the V gene TRBV7-9, with TRBD1 matching over 8 bases. Germline V gene sequence: CDR1 SEHNR, CDR2 FQNEAQ (reference sequence). The CDR3 is made up of 15 amino acids. V shed 4 bases, J shed 0 bases, and the junction held 5 bases outside the gene matches. The CDR3 here is CASSSGTGASYEQYF. As DNA, the CDR3 is TGTGCCAGCAGCTCAGGGACAGGCGCCTCCTACGAGCAGTACTTC.

The J gene is TRBJ2-2, the V gene TRBV28, with 9 bases that match TRBD1. The J segment lost 4 bases and the V segment lost 6 bases, leaving 6 bases of the junction unmatched. Germline V gene data show CDR1 as MDHEN and CDR2 as SYDVKM. This CDR3 is built from 15 residues. The CDR3 region is CASSQTGGSTGELFF. The CDR3 DNA reads as TGTGCCAGCAGCCAAACAGGGGGCAGCACCGGGGAGCTGTTTTTT.

The chain joins TRBV4-2 to TRBJ2-1, with 8 bases aligning to TRBD2. Germline V CDR1 and CDR2: LGHNA, YNFKEQ. The CDR3 covers 15 residues. J gave up 1 base and V 1 base, and 0 bases lay outside the gene matches. The CDR3 DNA sequence: TGTGCCAGCAGCCAAGCTAGCGGGTCCTACAATGAGCAGTTCTTC. The encoded protein is CASSQASGSYNEQFF.

The rearrangement joins TRBV6-6 to TRBJ2-5; 9 bases fit TRBD1. This CDR3 spans 16 amino acids. V was pared by 7 bases and J by 3 bases, with 12 bases of the junction left unmatched. Germline V gene lookup returns CDR1 MNHNY and CDR2 SVGAGI (reference sequence). CDR3 residues: CASNRGMTGGEETQYF. In nucleotides, the CDR3 is TGTGCCAGCAACCGTGGGATGACAGGGGGTGAAGAGACCCAGTACTTC.

V and J are TRBV5-6 and TRBJ1-5; TRBD1 matches at 7 bases. The CDR3 is 15 residues long. V was clipped by 1 base and J by 5 bases; unmatched bases: 6. Germline lookup yields CDR1 SGHDT and CDR2 YYEEEE. The CDR3 loop reads CASSLSGQGDQPQHF. The CDR3 region has the DNA TGTGCCAGCAGCTTGTCGGGGCAGGGGGATCAGCCCCAGCATTTT.

The CDR3 spells CASSQDVSVGVYSNQPQHF. The CDR3 nucleotides read TGCGCCAGCAGCCAAGACGTGTCCGTGGGAGTTTATAGCAATCAGCCCCAGCATTTT. This rearrangement joins TRBV4-1 to TRBJ1-5; D call uncertain. Trimming pared 0 bases from V and 0 bases from J, leaving 18 bases between. This CDR3 region has 19 residues. Germline lookup yields CDR1 MGHRA and CDR2 YSYEKL.

This chain uses TRBV4-1 with TRBJ2-3; D is unresolved. This CDR3 has 14 residues. The germline V gene has CDR1 MGHRA and CDR2 YSYEKL. Trimming cost V 3 bases and J 1 base, with 8 bases left between them. The CDR3 loop reads CASSHPLGTDTQYF. The CDR3 bases are TGCGCCAGCAGCCATCCCCTCGGCACAGATACGCAGTATTTT.

The V gene is TRBV4-1, the J gene TRBJ2-7; 7 bases fit TRBD2. The CDR3 consists of 13 residues. Germline trimming cut 0 bases from V and 7 bases from J; bases unmatched to any gene: 3. Germline V gene sequence: CDR1 MGHRA, CDR2 YSYEKL. The CDR3 is CASSQEWGGEQYF. The CDR3 DNA sequence: TGCGCCAGCAGCCAAGAGTGGGGGGGGGAGCAGTACTTC.

V and J are TRBV6-5 and TRBJ2-5; TRBD1 agrees at 7 bases. The CDR3 sequence is 12 residues long. Germline CDR1 MNHEY, CDR2 SVGAGI. The trim removed 8 bases at V and 4 bases at J, leaving 4 bases unmatched. The CDR3 loop reads CASDRVPETQYF. DNA of the CDR3: TGTGCCAGCGACAGGGTGCCAGAGACCCAGTACTTC.

The chain employs TRBV30 and TRBJ1-4; D unclear. The V end lost 2 bases, the J end lost 8 bases, and 18 bases lay between the germline ends. The CDR3 covers 15 residues. Germline CDR1 reads GTSNPN; CDR2 reads SVGIG (reference sequence). Written as DNA, the CDR3 is TGTGCCTGGAGTTCCCCTCACTACATCGGGGAAAAACTGTTTTTT. It is translated as CAWSSPHYIGEKLFF.

V and J are TRBV15 and TRBJ2-5, with D unresolved. This CDR3 comprises 12 residues. Germline CDR1 and CDR2: LNHNV and YYDKDF (reference sequence). The germline V and J ends were trimmed by 2 bases and 5 bases, with 6 bases remaining between them. The CDR3 spells CATSRPLETQYF. In DNA, the CDR3 is TGTGCCACCAGCAGACCTCTGGAGACCCAGTACTTC.